This is a list of T cell receptor beta chains from one sample in a study of CD8 T cells in ankylosing spondylitis. TCRdb processed the 5' RACE reads anew with MiXCR; each CDR3 protein has one entry. The table has about 340,000 distinct CDR3 sequences, roughly 8% seen once. The sample was blood, either unsorted or a sorted T cell fraction (not recorded which). The receptors originated from a male donor with ankylosing spondylitis. CDR3s include the opening cysteine and the closing phenylalanine or tryptophan. A D gene is named only where the DNA matches it firmly. Clone size is given for some rows only: seen once, a few or many times, or a class if the clone is expanded.

abundance,d_gene,j_gene,v_gene,CDR3aa,CDR3nt
.,TRBD1,TRBJ1-1,TRBV6-1,CASSRQGTGTSAEAFF,TGTGCCAGCAGTCGACAAGGGACAGGGACCTCGGCTGAAGCTTTCTTT
few,TRBD1,TRBJ1-4,TRBV29-1,CSVALTGGFEKLFF,TGCAGCGTCGCCCTAACAGGGGGCTTTGAAAAACTGTTTTTT
.,TRBD2,TRBJ2-1,TRBV3-1,CASSQDKAGGHNEQFF,TGTGCCAGCAGCCAAGATAAAGCGGGAGGGCACAATGAGCAGTTCTTC
few,TRBD2,TRBJ2-2,TRBV6-1,CASRVAGGWTGELFF,TGTGCCAGCAGGGTAGCGGGAGGATGGACCGGGGAGCTGTTTTTT
few,.,TRBJ1-5,TRBV5-1,CASSLDSYSNQPQHF,TGCGCCAGCAGCCTGGACAGTTATAGCAATCAGCCCCAGCATTTT
few,TRBD2,TRBJ2-2,TRBV4-3,CASSQDGLAGPSGELFF,TGCGCCAGCAGCCAAGATGGGCTAGCGGGACCCTCCGGGGAGCTGTTTTTT
many,.,TRBJ1-1,TRBV27,CASSPFGSEAFF,TGTGCCAGCAGTCCCTTTGGTTCTGAAGCTTTCTTT
few,.,TRBJ2-1,TRBV30,CAWRGHPAYNEQFF,TGTGCCTGGAGAGGACACCCTGCCTACAATGAGCAGTTCTTC
.,.,TRBJ1-5,TRBV7-2,CASSLVSGVYNQPQHF,TGTGCCAGCAGCTTAGTCTCAGGAGTCTACAATCAGCCCCAGCATTTT
few,.,TRBJ1-2,TRBV6-5,CASSYSFGVWNYGYTF,TGTGCCAGCAGTTACTCGTTCGGGGTCTGGAACTATGGCTACACCTTC
few,.,TRBJ1-5,TRBV2,CASSLTQNQPQHF,TGTGCCAGCAGTCTGACCCAAAATCAGCCCCAGCATTTT
.,.,TRBJ1-1,TRBV7-2,CASSLWQGRSTEAFF,TGTGCCAGCAGCTTATGGCAGGGAAGGTCCACTGAAGCTTTCTTT
many,.,TRBJ1-4,TRBV7-9,CASSPVWGDTNEKLFF,TGTGCCAGCAGCCCCGTGTGGGGGGATACTAATGAAAAACTGTTTTTT
.,TRBD1,TRBJ2-7,TRBV11-1,CASSRGTGYELKSYEQYF,TGTGCCAGCAGCCGAGGGACAGGGTATGAGCTAAAGAGTTACGAGCAGTACTTC
.,TRBD1,TRBJ2-1,TRBV5-1,CASRHRGGSYNEQFF,TGCGCCAGCAGGCACAGGGGCGGGTCCTACAATGAGCAGTTCTTC
many,TRBD1,TRBJ1-6,TRBV7-9,CASSPGTGHNSPLHF,TGTGCCAGCAGCCCCGGGACAGGACACAATTCACCCCTCCACTTT
.,.,TRBJ2-1,TRBV7-2,CASSQASNHEQFF,TGTGCCAGCAGCCAGGCTAGCAACCATGAGCAGTTCTTC
.,TRBD1,TRBJ2-5,TRBV4-3,CASSQDHGTGFYGAEETQYF,TGCGCCAGCAGCCAAGATCACGGGACAGGGTTCTATGGGGCAGAAGAGACCCAGTACTTC
.,.,TRBJ1-5,TRBV20-1,CSAIWLVNSNQPQHF,TGCAGTGCTATATGGCTAGTTAATAGCAATCAGCCCCAGCATTTT
.,TRBD1,TRBJ1-1,TRBV18,CASSQRTGQPNTEAFF,TGTGCCAGCTCACAACGTACGGGACAGCCAAACACTGAAGCTTTCTTT
few,TRBD1,TRBJ2-7,TRBV20-1,CSASSGQGGSYEQYF,TGCAGTGCTAGCTCCGGACAGGGAGGCTCCTACGAGCAGTACTTC
.,.,TRBJ1-5,TRBV5-1,CASSFGGLESQPQHF,TGCGCCAGCAGCTTTGGTGGACTGGAGAGCCAGCCCCAGCATTTT
few,TRBD1,TRBJ1-1,TRBV4-3,CASSRTGTAGTEAFF,TGCGCCAGCAGCCGCACCGGGACAGCGGGGACTGAAGCTTTCTTT
.,.,TRBJ1-6,TRBV20-1,CSARGGGSPLHF,TGCAGTGCTAGAGGAGGGGGGTCACCCCTCCACTTT
few,.,TRBJ2-1,TRBV20-1,CSARASSYNEQFF,TGCAGTGCTAGGGCTAGCTCCTACAATGAGCAGTTCTTC
few,.,TRBJ2-4,TRBV27,CASSLGRPLRGNIQYF,TGTGCCAGCAGTTTGGGGCGACCACTCCGGGGTAACATTCAGTACTTC